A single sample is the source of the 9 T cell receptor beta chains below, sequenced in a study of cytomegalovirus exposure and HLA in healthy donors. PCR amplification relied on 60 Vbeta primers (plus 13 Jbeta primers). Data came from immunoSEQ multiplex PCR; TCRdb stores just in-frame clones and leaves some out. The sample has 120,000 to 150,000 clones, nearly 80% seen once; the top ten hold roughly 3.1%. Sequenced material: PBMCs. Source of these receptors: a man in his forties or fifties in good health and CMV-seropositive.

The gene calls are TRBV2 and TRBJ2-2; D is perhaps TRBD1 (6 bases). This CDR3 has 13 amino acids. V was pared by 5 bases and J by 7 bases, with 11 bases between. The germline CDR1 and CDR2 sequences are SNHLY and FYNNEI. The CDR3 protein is CASSNRESGELFF. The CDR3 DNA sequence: TGTGCCAGCAGTAACAGGGAAAGCGGGGAGCTGTTTTTT.

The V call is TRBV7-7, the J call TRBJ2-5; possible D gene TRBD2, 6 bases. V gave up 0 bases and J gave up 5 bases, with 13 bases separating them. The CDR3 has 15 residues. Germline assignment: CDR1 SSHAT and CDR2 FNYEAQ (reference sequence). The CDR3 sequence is CASSLAGRGAETQYF. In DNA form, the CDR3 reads TGTGCCAGCAGCTTAGCTGGGCGGGGAGCGGAGACCCAGTACTTC.

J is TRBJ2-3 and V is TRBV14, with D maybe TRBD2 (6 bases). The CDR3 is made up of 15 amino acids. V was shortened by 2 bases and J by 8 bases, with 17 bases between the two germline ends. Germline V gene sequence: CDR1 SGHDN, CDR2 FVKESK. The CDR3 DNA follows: TGTGCCAGCAGCCAATTACTAGCCCGGGTGGGTACGCAGTATTTT. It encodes CASSQLLARVGTQYF.

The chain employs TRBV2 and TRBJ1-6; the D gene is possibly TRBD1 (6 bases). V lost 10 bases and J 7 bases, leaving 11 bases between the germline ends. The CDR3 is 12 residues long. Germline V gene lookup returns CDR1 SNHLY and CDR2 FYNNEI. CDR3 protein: CATTGPNSPLHF. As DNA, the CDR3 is TGTGCCACGACAGGCCCAAATTCACCCCTCCACTTT.

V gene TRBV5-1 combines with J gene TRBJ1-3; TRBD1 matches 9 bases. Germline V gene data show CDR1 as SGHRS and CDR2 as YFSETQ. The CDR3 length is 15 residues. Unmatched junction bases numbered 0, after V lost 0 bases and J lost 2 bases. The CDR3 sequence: CASSLGTGAGNTIYF. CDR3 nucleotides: TGCGCCAGCAGCTTGGGGACAGGGGCTGGAAACACCATATATTTT.

The CDR3 DNA follows: TGTGCCAGCAGCTTTAGTCATTCACCCCTCCACTTT. The encoded protein is CASSFSHSPLHF. This chain joins TRBV7-2 and TRBJ1-6; D gene ambiguous. V was pared by 3 bases and J by 8 bases, with 5 bases between. CDR1 is SGHTA, CDR2 FQGNSA, per germline. This CDR3 comprises 12 residues.

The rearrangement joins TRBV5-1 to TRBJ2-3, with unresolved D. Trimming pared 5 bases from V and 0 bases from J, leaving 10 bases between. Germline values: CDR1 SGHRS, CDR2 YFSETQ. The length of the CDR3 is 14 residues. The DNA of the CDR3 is TGCGCCAGCAGTTCCCCCCATAGCACAGATACGCAGTATTTT. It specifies CASSSPHSTDTQYF.

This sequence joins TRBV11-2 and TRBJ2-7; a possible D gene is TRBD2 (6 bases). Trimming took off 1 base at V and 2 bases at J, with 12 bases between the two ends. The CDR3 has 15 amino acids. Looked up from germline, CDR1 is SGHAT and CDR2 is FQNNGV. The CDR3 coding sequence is TGTGCCAGCAGCTTAGTCGCGGGGCTCACCTACGAGCAGTACTTC. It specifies CASSLVAGLTYEQYF.

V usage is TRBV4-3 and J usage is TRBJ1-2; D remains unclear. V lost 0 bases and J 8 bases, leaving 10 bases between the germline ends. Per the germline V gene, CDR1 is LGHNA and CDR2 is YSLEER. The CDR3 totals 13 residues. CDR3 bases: TGCGCCAGCAGCCAAGAGGGTCGCGGGGGCTACACCTTC. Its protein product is CASSQEGRGGYTF.